These 23 T cell receptor beta chains originate from one sample sequenced in a study of shared clonotypes between healthy human individuals (dated by TCRdb to about 2020). The library was built by means of the immunoSEQ multiplex PCR assay. TCRdb retrieved this table from immuneACCESS and kept in-frame rearrangements only. Not all clones are present; in checked studies, unresolved V genes account for under half, and no reason is known for the remainder. The sample profile shows approximately 320,000 clones; more than 75% of them were found once. The ten most abundant clones make up 15% to 20% of the sample. The sample taken for sequencing was memory CD8+ T cells sorted from blood. The cell subset or site label of this sample denotes: CD45RO+ cells pooled with CCR7-negative TemRA cells. The source of these receptors is a man younger than 30 in good health.

The count of this clone is one. J is TRBJ2-3 and V is TRBV10-2, with D perhaps TRBD1 (6 bases). CDR1 WSHSY and CDR2 SAAADI come from the germline V gene. There are 16 residues in the CDR3. V lost 5 bases and J lost 0, with 15 bases in between. In DNA, the CDR3 is TGCGCCAGCAGTCAGGGGATTGGGTACAGCACAGATACGCAGTATTTT. It is translated as CASSQGIGYSTDTQYF.

J is TRBJ1-2 and V is TRBV7-9; D may be TRBD1 (5 bases). Germline CDR1 SEHNR, CDR2 FQNEAQ (reference sequence). This CDR3 is 14 amino acids long. The V and J ends lost 1 base and 5 bases respectively, with 11 bases between them. The CDR3 DNA reads TGTGCCAGCAGCTTAGTTCTTGAGGGGTATGGCTACACCTTC. Amino acids: CASSLVLEGYGYTF.

The V gene is TRBV7-9, the J gene TRBJ2-7; no definite D call. This CDR3 is 14 amino acids long. Trimming removed 1 base at V and 3 bases at J, with 10 bases between. The V gene's germline CDR1 is SEHNR and CDR2 FQNEAQ (reference sequence). The CDR3 sequence is CASSLGASNYEQYF. The CDR3 DNA follows: TGTGCCAGCAGCTTAGGGGCTAGTAACTACGAGCAGTACTTC. The whole variable domain, remainder taken from reference TRBV7-9 and TRBJ2-7, is DTGVSQNPRHKITKRGQNVTFRCDPISEHNRLYWYRQTLGQGPEFLTYFQNEAQLEKSRLLSDRFSAERPKGSFSTLEIQRTEQGDSAMYLCASSLGASNYEQYFGPGTRLTVT.

The CDR3 loop is CASSESRPVTQEETGELFF. For the CDR3, the DNA is TGTGCCAGCAGCGAAAGTCGACCCGTGACACAGGAAGAAACCGGGGAGCTGTTTTTT. The chain couples TRBV6-1 to TRBJ2-2; weak D call: TRBD1 (5 bases). The ends were cut back, 6 bases at V and 5 bases at J, with 28 bases in the middle. Germline V gives CDR1 MNHNS, CDR2 SASEGT. The CDR3 has 19 amino acids.

The chain couples TRBV9 to TRBJ2-3; possibly TRBD2 for D (5 bases). V was trimmed by 4 bases and J by 1 base, leaving 16 bases between them. This CDR3 has 16 residues. The germline gives CDR1 SGDLS, CDR2 YYNGEE. CDR3 sequence (DNA): TGTGCCAGCAGCCATAGTTGGGAGATCGGCACAGATACGCAGTATTTT. This translates into CASSHSWEIGTDTQYF.

CDR3 sequence reads: CSVGTSGYEQYF. CDR3 DNA: TGCAGCGTCGGGACTAGCGGCTACGAGCAGTACTTC. The V call is TRBV29-1, the J call TRBJ2-7, with TRBD2 matching 11 bases. The CDR3 is 12 residues long. V shed 6 bases and J 3 bases; nucleotides not matched to a gene: 1. CDR1 and CDR2 from the germline V gene are SQVTM and ANQGSEA.

This clone was counted at least ten times. The gene calls are TRBV11-2 and TRBJ2-7, with 9 positions matching TRBD1. The germline CDR1 and CDR2 sequences are SGHAT and FQNNGV. Trimming cost V 5 bases and J 3 bases; bases outside gene matches: 11. The CDR3 runs 16 residues. CDR3 in amino acids: CASSLEFRTGDYEQYF. CDR3 nucleotide sequence: TGTGCCAGCAGCCTCGAGTTCCGGACAGGGGACTACGAGCAGTACTTC.

This chain joins TRBV2 and TRBJ2-3; D gene unclear. This CDR3 comprises 14 residues. V was cut by 8 bases and J by 1 base, with 13 bases left in between. CDR1 is SNHLY, CDR2 FYNNEI, per germline. CDR3 nucleotide sequence: TGTGCCAGCGAACGAGGCCTTGGCACAGATACGCAGTATTTT. Translation: CASERGLGTDTQYF.

This sequence joins TRBV6-1 and TRBJ2-7; D gene unclear. The CDR3 loop spans 14 amino acids. Looked up from germline, CDR1 is MNHNS and CDR2 is SASEGT. V was clipped by 2 bases and J by 3 bases, with 11 bases between them. DNA for the CDR3: TGTGCCAGCAGTGAATTCTGGGAACACTACGAGCAGTACTTC. Protein: CASSEFWEHYEQYF.

This clone occurred once. The chain carries TRBV6-5 and TRBJ2-1, with TRBD2 matching 12 bases. Trimming cost V 4 bases and J 5 bases; bases outside gene matches: 6. This CDR3 contains 16 residues. CDR1 is MNHEY, CDR2 SVGAGI, per germline. CDR3 sequence reads: CASSSLGLAGNNEQFF. CDR3 coding DNA: TGTGCCAGCAGTTCCCTAGGACTAGCGGGGAACAATGAGCAGTTCTTC.

At least ten counts were recorded for this clone. This same CDR3 is encoded by further DNA sequences in the sample. The rearrangement joins TRBV9 to TRBJ1-2; the match to TRBD1 covers 7 bases. This CDR3 has 14 amino acids. Germline CDR1 is SGDLS and CDR2 is YYNGEE. V dropped 5 bases and J dropped 8; count of bases not matched to a gene: 12. The CDR3 loop is CASSDLQGNWGYTF. The CDR3 nucleotides are TGTGCCAGCAGTGACTTACAGGGGAACTGGGGCTACACCTTC. Together with reference TRBV9 and TRBJ1-2, the CDR3 gives the full variable domain: DSGVTQTPKHLITATGQRVTLRCSPRSGDLSVYWYQQSLDQGLQFLIQYYNGEERAKGNILERFSAQQFPDLHSELNLSSLELGDSALYFCASSDLQGNWGYTFGSGTRLTVV.

V is TRBV6-1 and J is TRBJ1-2; D not resolved. The CDR3 sequence is 12 residues long. Per germline, CDR1 MNHNS and CDR2 SASEGT. The ends were cut back, 9 bases at V and 2 bases at J, with 10 bases in the middle. CDR3 loop: CARSNSNYGYTF. CDR3 nucleotides: TGTGCCAGATCGAACAGCAACTATGGCTACACCTTC.

V usage is TRBV7-6 and J usage is TRBJ2-7; 7 bases line up with TRBD2. The germline V gene encodes CDR1 SGHVS and CDR2 FNYEAQ. V shed 2 bases, J shed 5 bases, and the junction held 6 bases outside the gene matches. This CDR3 is built from 14 residues. CDR3 in amino acids: CASSLSQGRDEQYF. CDR3 nucleotides: TGTGCCAGCAGCTTAAGTCAAGGGAGGGACGAGCAGTACTTC.

J is TRBJ2-7 and V is TRBV5-6, with a weak D call TRBD2 (5 bases). Germline V gives CDR1 SGHDT, CDR2 YYEEEE. V lost 4 bases to trimming and J lost 3 bases, with 17 bases between them. This CDR3 contains 15 residues. CDR3 protein: CASSGEGAGVYEQYF. CDR3 DNA sequence: TGTGCCAGCAGCGGCGAGGGAGCTGGAGTCTACGAGCAGTACTTC.

The rearrangement uses TRBV6-1 and TRBJ2-7; D remains unclear. The CDR3 loop spans 11 amino acids. V was pared by 7 bases and J by 3 bases, with 7 bases between. Germline CDR1 MNHNS, CDR2 SASEGT. The CDR3 sequence: CASTISYEQYF. The DNA for the CDR3 is TGTGCCAGCACCATTAGCTACGAGCAGTACTTC.

This clone was picked up a small number of times. The chain joins TRBV7-6 to TRBJ1-1; 8 bases are shared with TRBD1. Germline V gives CDR1 SGHVS, CDR2 FNYEAQ. Losses at the gene ends were 4 bases for V and 4 bases for J; bases not matched to a gene: 5. CDR3 size: 14 residues. CDR3 in amino acids: CASSWTGSVTEAFF. CDR3 DNA sequence: TGTGCCAGCAGCTGGACAGGGAGTGTCACTGAAGCTTTCTTT.

The chain recombines TRBV6-1 with TRBJ2-4; TRBD2 aligns across 9 bases. V shed 0 bases and J 1 base; nucleotides not matched to a gene: 7. Looked up from germline, CDR1 is MNHNS and CDR2 is SASEGT. CDR3 length: 18 amino acids. The CDR3 reads CASSEAGLAGRAKNIQYF. CDR3 bases: TGTGCCAGCAGTGAAGCTGGCCTAGCGGGAAGGGCCAAAAACATTCAGTACTTC.

The chain has TRBV5-6 and TRBJ1-3, with 7 bases identical to TRBD1. V shed 4 bases and J 6 bases; nucleotides not matched to a gene: 13. Germline values: CDR1 SGHDT, CDR2 YYEEEE. The CDR3 is 16 residues long. The CDR3 protein is CASSPTGLLLENTIYF. The DNA of the CDR3 is TGTGCCAGCAGCCCGACAGGGCTGCTGTTGGAAAACACCATATATTTT. The variable domain in full, completed from reference TRBV5-6 and TRBJ1-3, reads DAGVTQSPTHLIKTRGQQVTLRCSPKSGHDTVSWYQQALGQGPQFIFQYYEEEERQRGNFPDRFSGHQFPNYSSELNVNALLLGDSALYLCASSPTGLLLENTIYFGEGSWLTVV.

This chain uses TRBV9 with TRBJ2-2; D ambiguous. CDR3 size: 13 residues. V was pared by 3 bases and J by 7 bases, with 10 bases between. Germline-derived CDR1 and CDR2 are SGDLS and YYNGEE. CDR3: CASSAGSYGELFF. CDR3 sequence (DNA): TGTGCCAGCAGCGCCGGTAGTTACGGGGAGCTGTTTTTT.

At least ten counts were recorded for this clone. The gene calls are TRBV7-9 and TRBJ2-3; TRBD2 agrees at 7 bases. This CDR3 has 15 amino acids. V trimming: 5 bases; J trimming: 3 bases; junction bases outside the gene matches: 8. Germline values: CDR1 SEHNR, CDR2 FQNEAQ (reference sequence). The CDR3 protein is CASSAPLGGTDTQYF. CDR3 nucleotide sequence: TGTGCCAGCAGCGCCCCGTTGGGGGGGACAGATACGCAGTATTTT.

The chain has TRBV6-5 and TRBJ2-2; possibly TRBD1 for D (6 bases). V dropped 5 bases and J dropped 2 bases, with 12 bases sitting between them. This CDR3 comprises 15 residues. Germline-derived CDR1 and CDR2 are MNHEY and SVGAGI. The CDR3 here is CASSHTDRNTGELFF. In DNA, the CDR3 is TGTGCCAGCAGTCACACGGACAGAAACACCGGGGAGCTGTTTTTT.

The chain combines TRBV27 with TRBJ2-2, with TRBD2 matching over 12 bases. The V gene end was trimmed by 7 bases and the J gene end by 4 bases; junction bases not matched to a gene: 13. The CDR3 has 18 amino acids. Germline V lookup: CDR1 MNHEY, CDR2 SMNVEV (reference sequence). The CDR3: CASTSTSGGSKGTGELFF. CDR3 DNA: TGTGCCAGCACCTCGACTAGCGGGGGCTCCAAAGGCACCGGGGAGCTGTTTTTT.

The chain has TRBV27 and TRBJ1-5; a possible D gene is TRBD1 (6 bases). The V gene's germline CDR1 is MNHEY and CDR2 SMNVEV (reference sequence). There are 14 residues in the CDR3. Trimming pared 7 bases from V and 0 bases from J, leaving 10 bases between. CDR3 residues: CASNQQGSNQPQHF. The CDR3 DNA reads as TGTGCCAGCAACCAACAGGGTAGCAATCAGCCCCAGCATTTT.